This TCR beta chain was sequenced for a study of cytomegalovirus exposure and HLA in healthy donors. This clone was observed once. Its cognate antigen is unknown. Trimming shortened V by 7 bases and J by 0 bases, and 16 bases separated the two germline ends. Germline loops: CDR1 SQVTM, CDR2 ANQGSEA. The CDR3 has 14 residues. Assay used: immunoSEQ multiplex PCR; TCRdb lists only in-frame clones, some missing. Of 110,000 or so clones in the sample, roughly nine tenths were seen once. General observations from the study: Both high specificity and high sensitivity reportedly marked the classifier's diagnosis of cytomegalovirus status. Most TCR sequences were uncommon, yet certain public TCRs appeared in many donors. Researchers counted approximately 160 TCR beta chains as cytomegalovirus-associated. Later, an analysis found that TCR clusters from the first cohort tended to co-occur in the 120 validation repertoires.

This receptor was obtained from a man younger than 35 in good health and CMV-seropositive. The chain recombines TRBV29-1 with TRBJ2-7; D may be TRBD1 (6 bases). Sample: PBMCs. The CDR3 sequence is CSAKDRLTSYEQYF. The CDR3 DNA is TGCAGCGCCAAGGACAGACTAACCTCCTACGAGCAGTACTTC.